One T cell receptor beta chain is described in this entry. Its antigen is not known. The V and J ends lost 4 bases and 5 bases, in that order; junction bases with no gene match: 1. This CDR3 is 14 amino acids long. Germline V gene sequence: CDR1 LNHDA, CDR2 SQIVND (reference sequence). The entry originates in a study of T cell clonotyping in hematopoietic cell transplantation. Findings and caveats of the study: Pathologically expanded recipient clonotypes increased progressively from day 30 to day 180 as diversity fell. Cells were unsorted, so CD4 and CD8 contributions were not separated.

The repertoire was sequenced with immunoSEQ multiplex PCR; TCRdb's copy has only in-frame clones and lacks some. Of fewer than 50,000 clones in the sample, 94% are singletons; the top ten hold over 0.65%. Sequencing was done on a sample of peripheral blood mononuclear cells. The origin of this receptor is a woman aged 45 to 65 in good health. Some clones in this sample may be carry-over from other donors' samples. The rearrangement joins TRBV19 to TRBJ1-6; 8 bases match TRBD1. Here the CDR3 DNA reads TGTGCCAGTAGTACGACAGGGGATAATTCACCCCTCCACTTT. Translated: CASSTTGDNSPLHF.